Listed here is a single T cell receptor (beta chain). In the original workflow: Estimation of nucleated cell counts was performed using reference gene primer amplification. Sequencing was performed with immunoSEQ multiplex PCR; in TCRdb, only in-frame clones are kept and a portion is missing. The V and J calls and clone size come from that table; D and trimming were worked out from the DNA. The sample has under 200,000 clones, 75% to 85% seen once. This entry comes from a study of blood T cell repertoires in COVID-19. Study information: Some COVID-19 samples were acute and others convalescent; all came from the United States, Italy and Spain. PBMCs, B-cell-depleted T cells, or T cells were the source of the cDNA or gDNA that made up the material.

The V end was cut by 0 bases, the J end by 1 base, with 23 bases between. Germline loops: CDR1 LGHDT, CDR2 YNNKEL (reference sequence). This CDR3 spans 20 amino acids. The chain links TRBV3-1 (or the pseudogene TRBV3-2) to TRBJ2-3; D is perhaps TRBD1 (5 bases). The sample comprised peripheral blood. The TCR comes from a human donor in a cohort sampled during active COVID-19. For the CDR3, the DNA is TGTGCCAGCAGCCAAGATAACATAGAAGGGGCCAGTCAGGGCACAGATACGCAGTATTTT. This sequence encodes CASSQDNIEGASQGTDTQYF.